The entry below gives a single T cell receptor (beta chain) sequence along with its context. Its antigen is as yet unknown. This record belongs to a study of shared clonotypes between healthy human individuals. Profiled with immunoSEQ multiplex PCR; TCRdb holds only in-frame clones, not every one. The top ten clones hold about 0.39% of a sample with 2 million to 2.5 million clones, more than 80% of them seen once. Every donor was a Caucasian adult from Nashville, Tennessee. Notes on the study in general: When naive CD4 clonotypes were compared across a handful of donors, 5% to 5.5% were shared. The four-donor shared clonotypes exceeded non-shared clonotypes in generation probability, with non-shared ones scoring lower.

The CDR3 runs 13 residues. Unmatched junction bases numbered 7, after V lost 8 bases and J lost 5 bases. Germline V gene sequence: CDR1 WNHNN, CDR2 SYGVQD (reference sequence). The J gene is TRBJ1-1, the V gene TRBV10-1, with 8 bases fitting TRBD1. The sample consisted of naive CD4+ T cells from PBMCs. This sample's subset: CD45RA+ positively selected. This receptor was obtained from a man in his late teens or twenties in good health. Some clones in this sample may be carry-over from other donors' samples. The CDR3 here is CASVDRDITEAFF. CDR3 DNA: TGCGCCAGCGTGGACAGGGATATTACTGAAGCTTTCTTT.